The T cell receptor (beta chain) described here comes from a study of blood T cells in healthy people across ages. Next came a second PCR, run for roughly 6 to 11 cycles, which used a sample-barcoded 5' primer along with a J-beta primer mix. TCRdb reprocessed the 5' RACE reads with MiXCR, giving one entry per CDR3 protein. The data show 450,000 to 700,000 distinct CDR3 sequences, 27% seen once. This clonotype was seen ten or more times. V lost 1 base, J lost 4 bases, and 10 bases lay in between. There are 14 residues in the CDR3. Germline values: CDR1 LGHDT, CDR2 YNNKEL (reference sequence). Sequenced input: blood. The V and J genes are TRBV3-1 and TRBJ1-1; tentative D call: TRBD1 (5 bases). The receptor was derived from a woman aged 70-85 years in good health. In DNA, the CDR3 is TGTGCCAGCAGCCAAGGAGGGGTAGGCACTGAAGCTTTCTTT. This encodes CASSQGGVGTEAFF.